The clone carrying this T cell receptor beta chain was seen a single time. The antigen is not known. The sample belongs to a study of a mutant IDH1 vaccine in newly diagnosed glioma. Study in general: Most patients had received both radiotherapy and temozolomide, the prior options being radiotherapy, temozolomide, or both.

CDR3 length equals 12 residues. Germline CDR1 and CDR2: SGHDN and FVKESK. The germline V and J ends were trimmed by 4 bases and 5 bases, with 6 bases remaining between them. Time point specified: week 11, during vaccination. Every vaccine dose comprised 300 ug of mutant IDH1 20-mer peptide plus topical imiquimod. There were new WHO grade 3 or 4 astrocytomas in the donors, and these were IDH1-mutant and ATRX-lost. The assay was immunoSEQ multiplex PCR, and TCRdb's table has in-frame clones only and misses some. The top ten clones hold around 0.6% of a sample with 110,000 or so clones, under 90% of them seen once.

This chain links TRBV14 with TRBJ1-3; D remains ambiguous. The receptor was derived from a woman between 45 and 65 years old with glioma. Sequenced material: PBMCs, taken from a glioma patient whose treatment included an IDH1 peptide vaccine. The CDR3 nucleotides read TGTGCCAGCAGCCGGTCCCGAAACACCATATATTTT. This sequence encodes CASSRSRNTIYF.